The following is a T cell receptor beta chain sequence with its context. Its target is unknown. Data came from immunoSEQ multiplex PCR; TCRdb stores just in-frame clones and leaves some out. The sample consists of about 120,000 clones, 85% to 95% of them appearing once. This specimen comes from a study of T cell responses to AZD1222 COVID-19 vaccine. The study's findings and limits: Every sample of the repertoires postdated the peak T cell response. A reported finding is that nearly half of spike-specific TCRs target unmutated variant regions.

The CDR3 sequence is 16 residues long. The ends lost 0 bases at V and 6 bases at J; junction bases unmatched: 6. Looked up from germline, CDR1 is SGHNT and CDR2 is YYREEE (reference sequence). The rearrangement joins TRBV5-4 to TRBJ2-2; 9 bases agree with TRBD2. The input for sequencing was peripheral blood, taken on day 0 of AZD1222 vaccination. This clonotype was sampled from an adult in good health. DNA of the CDR3: TGTGCCAGCAGCTTGGTTACAGCGGGAGGCCCCGGGGAGCTGTTTTTT. Protein: CASSLVTAGGPGELFF.